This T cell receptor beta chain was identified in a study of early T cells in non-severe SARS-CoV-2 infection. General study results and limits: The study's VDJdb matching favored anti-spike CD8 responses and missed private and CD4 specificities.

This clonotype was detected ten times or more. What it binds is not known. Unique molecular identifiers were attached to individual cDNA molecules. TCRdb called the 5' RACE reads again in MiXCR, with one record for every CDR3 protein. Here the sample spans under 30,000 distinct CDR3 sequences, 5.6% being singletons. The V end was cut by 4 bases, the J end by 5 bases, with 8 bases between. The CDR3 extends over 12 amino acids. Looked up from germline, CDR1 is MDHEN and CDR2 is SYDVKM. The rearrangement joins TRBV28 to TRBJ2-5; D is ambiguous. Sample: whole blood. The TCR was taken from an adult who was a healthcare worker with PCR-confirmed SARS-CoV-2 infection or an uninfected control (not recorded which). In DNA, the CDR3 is TGTGCCAGCAGTTCCGAAGGGGAGACCCAGTACTTC. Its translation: CASSSEGETQYF.